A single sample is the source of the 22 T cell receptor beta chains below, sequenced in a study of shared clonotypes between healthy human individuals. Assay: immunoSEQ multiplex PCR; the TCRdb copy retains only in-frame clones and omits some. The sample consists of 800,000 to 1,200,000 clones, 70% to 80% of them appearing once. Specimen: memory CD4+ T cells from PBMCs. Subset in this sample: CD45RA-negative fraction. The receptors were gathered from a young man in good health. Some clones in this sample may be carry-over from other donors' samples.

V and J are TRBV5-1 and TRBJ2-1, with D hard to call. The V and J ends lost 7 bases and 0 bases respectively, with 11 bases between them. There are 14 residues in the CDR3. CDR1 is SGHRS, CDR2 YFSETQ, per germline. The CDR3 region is CASRELSSYNEQFF. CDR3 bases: TGCGCCAGCCGTGAGCTTAGCTCCTACAATGAGCAGTTCTTC. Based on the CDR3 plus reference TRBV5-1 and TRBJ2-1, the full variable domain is KAGVTQTPRYLIKTRGQQVTLSCSPISGHRSVSWYQQTPGQGLQFLFEYFSETQRNKGNFPGRFSGRQFSNSRSEMNVSTLELGDSALYLCASRELSSYNEQFFGPGTRLTVL.

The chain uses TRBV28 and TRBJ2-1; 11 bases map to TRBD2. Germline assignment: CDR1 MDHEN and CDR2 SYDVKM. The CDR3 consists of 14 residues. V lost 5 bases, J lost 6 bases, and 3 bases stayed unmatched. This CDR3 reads CASSATSGSNEQFF. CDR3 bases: TGTGCCAGCAGTGCAACTAGCGGGAGCAATGAGCAGTTCTTC.

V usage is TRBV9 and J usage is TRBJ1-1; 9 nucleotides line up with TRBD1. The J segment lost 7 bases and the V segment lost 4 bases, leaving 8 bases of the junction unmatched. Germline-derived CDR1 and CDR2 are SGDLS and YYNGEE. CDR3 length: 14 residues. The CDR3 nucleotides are TGTGCCAGCAGCCCAGCGGACAGGGGCCGTGAAGCTTTCTTT. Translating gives CASSPADRGREAFF.

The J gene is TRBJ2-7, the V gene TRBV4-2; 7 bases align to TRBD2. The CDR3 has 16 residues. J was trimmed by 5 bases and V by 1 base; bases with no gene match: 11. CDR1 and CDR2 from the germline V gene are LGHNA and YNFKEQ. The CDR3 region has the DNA TGTGCCAGCAGCCAAGTCGTGGCTAGCGGTGTTCACGAGCAGTACTTC. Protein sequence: CASSQVVASGVHEQYF.

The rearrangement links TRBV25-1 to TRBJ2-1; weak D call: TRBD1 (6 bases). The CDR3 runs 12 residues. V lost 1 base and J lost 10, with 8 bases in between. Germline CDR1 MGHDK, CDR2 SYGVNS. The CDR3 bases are TGTGCCAGCAGTGAATTCACAGGGGAGCAGTTCTTC. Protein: CASSEFTGEQFF.

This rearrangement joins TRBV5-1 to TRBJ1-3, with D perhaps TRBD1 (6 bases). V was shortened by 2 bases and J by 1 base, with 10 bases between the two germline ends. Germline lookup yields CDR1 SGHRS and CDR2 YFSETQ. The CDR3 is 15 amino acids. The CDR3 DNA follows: TGCGCCAGCAGCTTACAGGGTTTTTCTGGAAACACCATATATTTT. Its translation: CASSLQGFSGNTIYF.

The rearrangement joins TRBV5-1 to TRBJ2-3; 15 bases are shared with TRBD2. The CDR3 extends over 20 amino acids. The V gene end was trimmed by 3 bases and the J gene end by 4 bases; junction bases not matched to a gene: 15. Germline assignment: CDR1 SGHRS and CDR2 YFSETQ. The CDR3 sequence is CASSSRGLAGGIRGPDTQYF. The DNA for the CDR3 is TGCGCCAGCAGCTCCAGAGGACTAGCGGGAGGGATCCGGGGTCCAGATACGCAGTATTTT.

CDR3 nucleotide sequence: TGCGCCAGCAGCCAAGATGGCGGGAGGGCGTACGAGCAGTACTTC. Its protein is CASSQDGGRAYEQYF. J is TRBJ2-7 and V is TRBV4-1; 9 positions agree with TRBD2. Germline CDR1 reads MGHRA; CDR2 reads YSYEKL. Losses at the gene ends were 0 bases for V and 4 bases for J; bases not matched to a gene: 4. This CDR3 spans 15 amino acids.

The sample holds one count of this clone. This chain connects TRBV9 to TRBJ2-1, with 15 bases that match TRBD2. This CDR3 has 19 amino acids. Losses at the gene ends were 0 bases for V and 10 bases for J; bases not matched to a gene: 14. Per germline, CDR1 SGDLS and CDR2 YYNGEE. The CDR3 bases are TGTGCCAGCAGCGTAGTCGGACTAGCGGGAGGGCAATTCAGTCCAGAGCAGTTCTTC. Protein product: CASSVVGLAGGQFSPEQFF.

Here the CDR3 reads CASSRQSGTGGLGEQFF. The DNA of the CDR3 is TGTGCCAGCAGCCGCCAATCAGGGACAGGGGGCTTGGGTGAGCAGTTCTTC. The J gene is TRBJ2-1, the V gene TRBV7-3; TRBD1 aligns across 12 bases. The junction had 14 bases not matched to a gene; V was cut back by 5 bases and J by 9 bases. CDR3 length: 17 residues. The V gene's germline CDR1 is SGHTA and CDR2 FQGTGA.

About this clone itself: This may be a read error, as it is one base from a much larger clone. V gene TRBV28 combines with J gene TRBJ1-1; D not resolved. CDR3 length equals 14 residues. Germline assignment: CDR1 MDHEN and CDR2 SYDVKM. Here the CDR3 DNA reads TGTGCCAGCAGTTCCGGTGGTACCAGGACTGAAGTTTTCTTT. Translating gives CASSSGGTRTEVFF.

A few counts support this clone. CDR3 protein: CASSQGGLDYGYTF. As DNA, the CDR3 is TGTGCCAGCAGCCAAGGGGGGCTCGACTATGGCTACACCTTC. The rearrangement uses TRBV4-2 and TRBJ1-2; D perhaps matches TRBD1 (6 bases). The CDR3 length is 14 residues. Per the germline V gene, CDR1 is LGHNA and CDR2 is YNFKEQ. V lost 1 base, J lost 3 bases, and 9 bases lay in between.

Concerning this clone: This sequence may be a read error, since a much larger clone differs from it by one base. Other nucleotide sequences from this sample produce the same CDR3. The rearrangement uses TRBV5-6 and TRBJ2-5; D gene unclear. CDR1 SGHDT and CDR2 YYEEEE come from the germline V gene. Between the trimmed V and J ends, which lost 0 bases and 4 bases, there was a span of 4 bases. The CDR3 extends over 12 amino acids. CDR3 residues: CASSLGVETQYF. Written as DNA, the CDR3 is TGTGCCAGCAGCTTGGGAGTAGAGACCCAGTACTTC.

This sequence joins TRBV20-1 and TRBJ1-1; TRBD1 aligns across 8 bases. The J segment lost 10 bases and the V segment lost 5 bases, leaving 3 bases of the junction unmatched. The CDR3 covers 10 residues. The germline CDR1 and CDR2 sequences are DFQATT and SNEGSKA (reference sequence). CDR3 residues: CSAPGTGAFF. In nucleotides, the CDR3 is TGCAGTGCTCCAGGGACAGGAGCTTTCTTT.

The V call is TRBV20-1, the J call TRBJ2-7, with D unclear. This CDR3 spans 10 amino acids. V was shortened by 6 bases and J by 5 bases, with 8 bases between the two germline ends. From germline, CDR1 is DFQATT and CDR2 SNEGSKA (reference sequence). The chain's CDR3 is CSAADDEQYF. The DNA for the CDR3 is TGCAGTGCCGCGGACGACGAGCAGTACTTC.

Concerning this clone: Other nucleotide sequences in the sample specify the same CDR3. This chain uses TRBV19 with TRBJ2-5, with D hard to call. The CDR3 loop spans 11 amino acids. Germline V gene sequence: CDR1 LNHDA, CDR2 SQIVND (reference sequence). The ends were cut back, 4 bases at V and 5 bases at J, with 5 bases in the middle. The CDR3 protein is CASSTGETQYF. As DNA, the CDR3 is TGTGCCAGTAGTACCGGTGAGACCCAGTACTTC.

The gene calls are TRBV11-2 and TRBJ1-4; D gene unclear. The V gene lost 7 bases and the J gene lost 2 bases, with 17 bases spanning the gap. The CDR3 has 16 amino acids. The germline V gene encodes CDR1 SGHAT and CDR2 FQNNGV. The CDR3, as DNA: TGTGCCAGCACCTTGGGTAATGGGAACACTAATGAAAAACTGTTTTTT. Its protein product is CASTLGNGNTNEKLFF.

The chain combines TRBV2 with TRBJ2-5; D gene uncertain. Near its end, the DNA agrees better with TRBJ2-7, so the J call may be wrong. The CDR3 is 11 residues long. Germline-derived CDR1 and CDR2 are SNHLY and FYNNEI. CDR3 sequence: CASSDHGEQYF. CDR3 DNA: TGTGCCAGCAGTGATCATGGCGAGCAGTACTTC.

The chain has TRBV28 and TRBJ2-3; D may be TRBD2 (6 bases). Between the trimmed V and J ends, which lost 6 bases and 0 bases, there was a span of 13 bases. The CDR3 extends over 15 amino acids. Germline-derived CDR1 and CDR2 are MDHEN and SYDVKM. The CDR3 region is CASRRGGASTDTQYF. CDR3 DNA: TGTGCCAGCAGACGGGGCGGGGCCAGCACAGATACGCAGTATTTT. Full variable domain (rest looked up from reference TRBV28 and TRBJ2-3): DVKVTQSSRYLVKRTGEKVFLECVQDMDHENMFWYRQDPGLGLRLIYFSYDVKMKEKGDIPEGYSVSREKKERFSLILESASTNQTSMYLCASRRGGASTDTQYFGPGTRLTVL.

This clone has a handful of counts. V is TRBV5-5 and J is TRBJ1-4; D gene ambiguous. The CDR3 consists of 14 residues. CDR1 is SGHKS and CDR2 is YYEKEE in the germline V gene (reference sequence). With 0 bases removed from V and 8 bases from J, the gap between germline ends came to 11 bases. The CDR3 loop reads CASSLGPLGEKLFF. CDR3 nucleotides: TGTGCCAGCAGCTTGGGGCCCCTAGGCGAAAAACTGTTTTTT.

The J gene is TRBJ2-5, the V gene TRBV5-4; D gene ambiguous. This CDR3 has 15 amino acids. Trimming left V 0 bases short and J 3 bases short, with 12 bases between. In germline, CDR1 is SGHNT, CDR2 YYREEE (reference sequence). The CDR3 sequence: CASSLEWAREETQYF. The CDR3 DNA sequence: TGTGCCAGCAGCTTGGAGTGGGCACGGGAAGAGACCCAGTACTTC. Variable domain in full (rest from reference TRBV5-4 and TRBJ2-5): ETGVTQSPTHLIKTRGQQVTLRCSSQSGHNTVSWYQQALGQGPQFIFQYYREEENGRGNFPPRFSGLQFPNYSSELNVNALELDDSALYLCASSLEWAREETQYFGPGTRLLVL.

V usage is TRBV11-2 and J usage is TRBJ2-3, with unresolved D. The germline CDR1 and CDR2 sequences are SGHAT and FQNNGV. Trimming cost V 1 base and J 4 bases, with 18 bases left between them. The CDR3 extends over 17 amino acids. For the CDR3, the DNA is TGTGCCAGCAGCTTAGTGGCGTTAGGGATTAGATCAGATACGCAGTATTTT. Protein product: CASSLVALGIRSDTQYF.